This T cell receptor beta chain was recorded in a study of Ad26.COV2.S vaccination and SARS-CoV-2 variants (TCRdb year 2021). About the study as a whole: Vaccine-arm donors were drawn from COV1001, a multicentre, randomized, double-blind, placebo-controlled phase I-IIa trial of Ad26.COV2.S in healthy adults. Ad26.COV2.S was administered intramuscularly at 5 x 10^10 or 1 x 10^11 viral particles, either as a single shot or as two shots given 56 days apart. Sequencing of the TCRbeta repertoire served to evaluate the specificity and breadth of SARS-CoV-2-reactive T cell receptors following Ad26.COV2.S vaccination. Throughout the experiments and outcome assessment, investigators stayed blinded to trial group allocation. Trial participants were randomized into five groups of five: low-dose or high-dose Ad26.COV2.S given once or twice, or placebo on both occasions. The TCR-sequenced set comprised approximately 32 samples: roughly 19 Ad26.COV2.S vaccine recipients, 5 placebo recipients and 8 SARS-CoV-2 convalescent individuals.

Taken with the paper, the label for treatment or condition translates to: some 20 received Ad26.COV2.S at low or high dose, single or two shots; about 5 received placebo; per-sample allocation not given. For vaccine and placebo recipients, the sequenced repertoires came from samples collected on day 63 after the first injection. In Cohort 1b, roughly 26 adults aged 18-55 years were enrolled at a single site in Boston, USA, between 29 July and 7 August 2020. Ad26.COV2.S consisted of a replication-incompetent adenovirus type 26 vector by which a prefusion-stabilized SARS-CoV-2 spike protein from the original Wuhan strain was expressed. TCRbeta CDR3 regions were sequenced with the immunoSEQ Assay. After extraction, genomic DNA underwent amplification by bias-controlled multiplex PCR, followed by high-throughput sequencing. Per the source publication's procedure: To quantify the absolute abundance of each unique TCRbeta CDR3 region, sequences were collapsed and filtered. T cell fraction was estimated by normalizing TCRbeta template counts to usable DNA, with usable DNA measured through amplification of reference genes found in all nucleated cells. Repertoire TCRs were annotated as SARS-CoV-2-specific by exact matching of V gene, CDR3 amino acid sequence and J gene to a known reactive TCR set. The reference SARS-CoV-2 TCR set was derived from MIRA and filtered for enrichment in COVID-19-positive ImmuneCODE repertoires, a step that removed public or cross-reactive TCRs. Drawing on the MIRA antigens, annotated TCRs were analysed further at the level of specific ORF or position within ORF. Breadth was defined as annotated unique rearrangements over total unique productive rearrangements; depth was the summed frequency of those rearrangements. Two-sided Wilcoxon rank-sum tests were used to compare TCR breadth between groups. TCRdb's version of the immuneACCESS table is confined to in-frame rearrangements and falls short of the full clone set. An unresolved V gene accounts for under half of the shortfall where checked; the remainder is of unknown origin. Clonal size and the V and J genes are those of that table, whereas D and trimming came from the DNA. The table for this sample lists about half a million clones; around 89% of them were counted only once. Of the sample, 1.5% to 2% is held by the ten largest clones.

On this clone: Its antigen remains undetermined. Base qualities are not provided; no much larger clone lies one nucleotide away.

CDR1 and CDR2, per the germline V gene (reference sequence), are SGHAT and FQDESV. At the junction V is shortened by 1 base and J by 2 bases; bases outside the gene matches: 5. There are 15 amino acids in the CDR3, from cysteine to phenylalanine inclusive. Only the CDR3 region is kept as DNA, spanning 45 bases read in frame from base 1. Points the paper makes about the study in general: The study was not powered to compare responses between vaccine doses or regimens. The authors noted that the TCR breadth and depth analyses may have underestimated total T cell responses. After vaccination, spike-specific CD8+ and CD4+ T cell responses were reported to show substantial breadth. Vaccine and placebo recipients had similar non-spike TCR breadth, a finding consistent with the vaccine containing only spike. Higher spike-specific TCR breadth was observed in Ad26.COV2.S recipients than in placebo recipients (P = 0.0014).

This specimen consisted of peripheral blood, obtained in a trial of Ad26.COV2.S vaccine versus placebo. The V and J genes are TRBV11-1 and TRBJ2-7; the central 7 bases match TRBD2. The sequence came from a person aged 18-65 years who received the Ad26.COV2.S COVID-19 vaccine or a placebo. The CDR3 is CASSLETSPTYEQYF. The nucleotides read TGTGCCAGCAGCTTAGAGACTAGCCCGACCTACGAGCAGTACTTC.